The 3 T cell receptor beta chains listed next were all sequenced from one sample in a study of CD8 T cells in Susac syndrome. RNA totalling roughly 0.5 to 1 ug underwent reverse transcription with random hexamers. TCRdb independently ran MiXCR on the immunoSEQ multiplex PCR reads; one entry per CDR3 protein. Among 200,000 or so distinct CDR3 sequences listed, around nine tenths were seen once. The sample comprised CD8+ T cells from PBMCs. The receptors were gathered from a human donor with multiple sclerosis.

The CDR3, as DNA: TGTGCCAGCAGCTCCCGGACGGATTTCTACGAGCAGTACTTC. Protein sequence: CASSSRTDFYEQYF. The chain joins TRBV3-1 to TRBJ2-7; the D is unclear. Trimming left V 5 bases short and J 3 bases short, with 14 bases between. Germline CDR1 and CDR2: LGHDT and YNNKEL (reference sequence). The CDR3 contains 14 residues.

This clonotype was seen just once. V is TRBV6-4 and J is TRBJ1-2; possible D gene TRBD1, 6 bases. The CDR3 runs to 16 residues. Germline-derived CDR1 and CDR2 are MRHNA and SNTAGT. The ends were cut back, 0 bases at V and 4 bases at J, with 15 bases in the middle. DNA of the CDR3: TGTGCCAGCAGTGACTCGTACAGGGAAAGGAGCTATGGCTACACCTTC. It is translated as CASSDSYRERSYGYTF.

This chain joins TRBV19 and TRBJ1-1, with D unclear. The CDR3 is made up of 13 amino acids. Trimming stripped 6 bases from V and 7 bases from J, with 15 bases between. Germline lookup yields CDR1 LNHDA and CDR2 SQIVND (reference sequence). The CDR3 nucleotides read TGTGCCAGTAGATTGGCAGCCCCAGATGAAGCTTTCTTT. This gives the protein CASRLAAPDEAFF.